This TCR beta chain came from a study of response to subunit inactivated influenza vaccine. Worth noting for this clonotype: What it binds is not known.

Germline lookup yields CDR1 LGHNA and CDR2 YNFKEQ. Trimming shortened V by 1 base and J by 4 bases, and 13 bases separated the two germline ends. CDR3 length: 15 amino acids. TCRdb recomputed calls from the RT-PCR reads with MiXCR, one row per CDR3 protein. The sample has about 480,000 distinct CDR3 sequences, less than 30% seen once. Study results and limitations: A suggestion made by the authors is that each seasonal influenza vaccination recruits few new T cells.

The sequence was obtained from a middle-aged man who received an inactivated influenza vaccine. The V call is TRBV4-2, the J call TRBJ1-2; D perhaps matches TRBD1 (5 bases). The source material was CD4+ T cells sorted from PBMCs, sampled 4 to 6 days after vaccination. The CDR3 region has the DNA TGTGCCAGCAGCCAAGGGGAGGGACTGGGCTATGGCTACACCTTC. It translates to CASSQGEGLGYGYTF.